The 5 T cell receptor beta chains below were found in one sample sequenced in a study of relationships among human T cell subsets. The CD45RA-negative fraction was bead-selected with anti-CD45RO to obtain memory T cells. TCR alpha and beta CDR3s were amplified from mRNA by semiquantitative ARM-PCR. Tagged nested gene-specific primers were used first, then communal superprimers amplified exponentially. Each CDR3 protein is one row after TCRdb ran MiXCR on the multiplex PCR reads. The table has thousands of distinct CDR3 sequences, roughly 54% seen once; the top ten hold 4% to 5.5%. What was sequenced was memory T cells sorted from blood. The receptors here all came from a man aged 35 to 55 in good health.

This chain's CDR3 is CASSLEPGQGWGTDTQYF. The CDR3, as DNA: TGTGCCAGCAGCTTAGAACCGGGACAGGGTTGGGGCACAGATACGCAGTATTTT. The chain recombines TRBV11-2 with TRBJ2-3; TRBD1 aligns across 9 bases. The CDR3 totals 18 residues. With V trimmed by 0 bases and J by 1 base, 8 bases remained unmatched. The germline V gene has CDR1 SGHAT and CDR2 FQNNGV.

This clonotype was detected only a few times. The V and J genes are TRBV28 and TRBJ2-7; TRBD1 might be the D (6 bases). This CDR3 region has 13 residues. In germline, CDR1 is MDHEN, CDR2 SYDVKM. Trimming took off 7 bases at V and 5 bases at J, with 15 bases between the two ends. The CDR3, as DNA: TGTGCCAGCACCGGAGGCAGGGGCCACGAGCAGTACTTC. It encodes CASTGGRGHEQYF.

The chain is built from TRBV12-3 or TRBV12-4 and TRBJ1-2; 10 nucleotides line up with TRBD1. Trimming at V came to 7 bases and at J to 7 bases, leaving 6 bases not matched to a gene. This CDR3 contains 13 residues. In DNA form, the CDR3 reads TGTGCCAGCACCGGGACAGGGGCGTCTGGCTACACCTTC. Residues: CASTGTGASGYTF.

V gene TRBV4-2 combines with J gene TRBJ2-7; the match to TRBD2 covers 11 bases. V lost 0 bases and J lost 6; bases outside the gene matches: 4. The CDR3 spans 15 residues. Germline values: CDR1 LGHNA, CDR2 YNFKEQ. CDR3 protein: CASSQEEGLAGEQYF. The CDR3 DNA reads TGTGCCAGCAGCCAAGAAGAAGGACTAGCGGGCGAGCAGTACTTC.

V gene TRBV29-1 combines with J gene TRBJ2-3, with 8 bases matching TRBD1. CDR1 and CDR2 (germline): SQVTM, ANQGSEA. V was pared by 4 bases and J by 4 bases, with 1 base of the junction left unmatched. This CDR3 comprises 12 residues. CDR3 in DNA: TGCAGCGTTGTGACAGGGGCAGATACGCAGTATTTT. The encoded protein is CSVVTGADTQYF.